This note documents a single T cell receptor beta chain sequence. The specificity of this receptor is unknown. No per-base quality is available; no much larger clone lies one base away. The source of the sample is a study of T cell responses to AZD1222 COVID-19 vaccine (dated by TCRdb to about 2021). A note on the overall study: A total of about 230 trial participants underwent TCR sequencing, of whom roughly 210 received two doses of AZD1222 and about 26 received two doses of the MenACWY control vaccine. Enrollment into the trials was organized by age into subgroups of 18-55, 56-69 and 70-plus years, and those subgroups contained roughly 150, 30 and 60 TCR-sequenced participants, respectively. The investigation overall reported the following: In the small 56-69-year group, the increase in depth fell short of significance, most likely because of low power. Conclusions about previously exposed vaccinees are limited because only six or seven AZD1222 recipients were SARS-CoV-2 seropositive at baseline. Participants were mostly white British and included more females than males, and it was suggested by the authors that clonal diversity may have been underestimated. Because no day 14 peak-response samples were available, repertoires were characterized only after the peak T cell response. The vaccine-associated CD4 TCRs covered the entire spike protein, and the dominant responses fell in regions 160-218 and 743-854. Reportedly, close to half of the unique spike-specific TCRs recognized epitopes lying outside the regions that are mutated in the B.1.351 and B.1.1.7 variants. After two AZD1222 doses, spike-specific TCR breadth and depth were significantly higher than at day 0 and than in MenACWY recipients.

The CDR3 regions of human TCRbeta chains were analyzed by immunosequencing. The paper's processing steps were these. Repertoire TCRs were matched against a reference library of SARS-CoV-2-specific TCRs generated with the MIRA antigen-specificity platform. Breadth was defined as the fraction of unique TCRs that were SARS-CoV-2-associated, and depth was defined as the fraction of total T cells that were SARS-CoV-2-associated. Each spike-specific TCR was assigned to its reactive spike region and to a CD4 or CD8 class using the MIRA data. Log10-transformed breadth and depth values were compared by one-way ANOVA with Sidak's multiple comparisons tests. In its TCRdb copy, this immuneACCESS table keeps in-frame sequences only and misses some clones. Where compared with another copy, unresolved V genes explain less than half of these, and the others have no known cause. V, J and clone size derive from that table, while D and trimming were established from the DNA sequence. This sample lists approximately 19,000 clones; more than 80% were detected once. The leading ten clones occupy 21% of the sample.

This specimen's time point label, per the study, means: about 28 days (+/-7) after the second vaccine dose. Because spike-specific TCR depth and breadth did not differ between the two schedules, AZD1222 recipients who got a second dose at roughly 4 weeks were pooled with those who got a second dose at roughly 12 weeks. Samples from vaccinated people were obtained from the UK trials COV001 and COV002, which included a single-blind randomized controlled phase 2/3 trial of AZD1222 (ChAdOx1 nCoV-19) in healthy adults. For TCRbeta chain sequencing, PBMC samples from trial participants were taken at day 0 and at day 28 after the second dose. Reading the germline V gene gives CDR1 SGHTA and CDR2 FQGNSA. Trimming takes 4 bases off V and 7 bases off J; junction bases not matched to a gene: 7. The CDR3 covers 15 residues, taking in both the cysteine and the phenylalanine. Only CDR3 DNA remains: 45 bases, in frame from the first base.

The receptor was isolated from an adult who received the AZD1222 COVID-19 vaccine. The sequence joins TRBV7-2 to TRBJ1-6, and 7 junctional nucleotides match TRBD1. Sequencing used peripheral blood, obtained 28 days after the second AZD1222 dose. The nucleotide sequence reads TGTGCCAGCAGCTCACCGGGACAGAGAAATTCACCCCTCCACTTT. Its protein is CASSSPGQRNSPLHF.